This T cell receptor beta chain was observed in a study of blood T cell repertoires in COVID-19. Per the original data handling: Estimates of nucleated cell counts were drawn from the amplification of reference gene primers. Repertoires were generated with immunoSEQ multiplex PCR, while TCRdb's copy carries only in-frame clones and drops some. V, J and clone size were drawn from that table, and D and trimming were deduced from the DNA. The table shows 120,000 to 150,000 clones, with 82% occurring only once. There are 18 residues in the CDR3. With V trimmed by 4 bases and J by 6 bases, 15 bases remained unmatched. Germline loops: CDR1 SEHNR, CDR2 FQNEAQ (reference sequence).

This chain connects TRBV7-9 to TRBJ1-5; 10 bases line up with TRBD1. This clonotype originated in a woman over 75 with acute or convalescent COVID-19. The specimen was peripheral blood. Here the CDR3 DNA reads TGTGCCAGCAGCTCCACCCCACCCGGGACAGGGGTGGGTCAGCCCCAGCATTTT. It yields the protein CASSSTPPGTGVGQPQHF. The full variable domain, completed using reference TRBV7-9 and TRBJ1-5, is DTGVSQNPRHKITKRGQNVTFRCDPISEHNRLYWYRQTLGQGPEFLTYFQNEAQLEKSRLLSDRFSAERPKGSFSTLEIQRTEQGDSAMYLCASSSTPPGTGVGQPQHFGDGTRLSIL.